This is a list of T cell receptor beta chains from one sample in a study of T cells in localized non-small cell lung cancer. Assay: immunoSEQ multiplex PCR; the TCRdb copy retains only in-frame clones and omits some. The profile shows 35,000 to 45,000 clones, around 87% of them singletons. The source was peripheral blood, collected before any cancer treatment. The receptor set was obtained from a woman aged 18-50 years with stage III lung adenocarcinoma. The CDR3 runs from the conserved cysteine through the conserved F or W. D genes are given only for firm matches. Size is stated for part of the rows, as once, few or many counts, or as a class when the clone is expanded.

J gene: TRBJ2-1
V gene: TRBV4-2
clone size: -
D gene: TRBD2
CDR3 protein: CASSQDSSGTNEQFF
CDR3 DNA: TGTGCCAGCAGCCAAGATTCTAGCGGGACAAATGAGCAGTTCTTC

J gene: TRBJ1-4
V gene: TRBV2
clone size: -
D gene: -
CDR3 protein: CASRPPRGGWTNEKLFF
CDR3 DNA: TGTGCCAGCAGACCCCCCCGGGGGGGGTGGACTAATGAAAAACTGTTTTTT

J gene: TRBJ1-2
V gene: TRBV5-6
clone size: -
D gene: -
CDR3 protein: CASSSPLGGSWGYTF
CDR3 DNA: TGTGCCAGCAGCTCTCCTTTAGGGGGAAGTTGGGGCTACACCTTC

J gene: TRBJ1-2
V gene: TRBV11-2
clone size: -
D gene: -
CDR3 protein: CASSLGLTYGYTF
CDR3 DNA: TGTGCCAGCAGCCTAGGACTGACCTATGGCTACACCTTC

J gene: TRBJ2-7
V gene: TRBV18
clone size: -
D gene: TRBD2
CDR3 protein: CASSQPSGGEYEQYF
CDR3 DNA: TGTGCCAGCTCACAACCTAGCGGGGGGGAATACGAGCAGTACTTC

J gene: TRBJ2-1
V gene: TRBV27
clone size: once
D gene: -
CDR3 protein: CASSSRFNEQFF
CDR3 DNA: TGTGCCAGCAGTTCCCGGTTTAATGAGCAGTTCTTC

J gene: TRBJ1-3
V gene: TRBV29-1
clone size: -
D gene: -
CDR3 protein: CSAETQDGLNTIYF
CDR3 DNA: TGCAGCGCCGAGACCCAGGATGGTCTTAACACCATATATTTT

J gene: TRBJ1-4
V gene: TRBV19
clone size: -
D gene: -
CDR3 protein: CASSPPNRAGEKLFF
CDR3 DNA: TGTGCCAGTAGTCCCCCGAACAGGGCTGGCGAAAAACTGTTTTTT

J gene: TRBJ2-7
V gene: TRBV19
clone size: -
D gene: -
CDR3 protein: CATSRDLYEQYF
CDR3 DNA: TGTGCCACCAGCCGGGACCTCTACGAGCAGTACTTC

J gene: TRBJ2-7
V gene: TRBV9
clone size: once
D gene: TRBD2
CDR3 protein: CASSVAITSGGAPYEQYF
CDR3 DNA: TGTGCCAGCAGCGTAGCTATAACTAGCGGGGGGGCACCCTACGAGCAGTACTTC

J gene: TRBJ1-1
V gene: TRBV6-5
clone size: -
D gene: TRBD1
CDR3 protein: CASSSRQGARDEAFF
CDR3 DNA: TGTGCCAGCAGCTCCCGACAGGGGGCTAGGGATGAAGCTTTCTTT

J gene: TRBJ2-6
V gene: TRBV5-4
clone size: -
D gene: -
CDR3 protein: CASSLKLTNSGANVLTF
CDR3 DNA: TGTGCCAGCAGCTTGAAGCTTACTAACTCTGGGGCCAACGTCCTGACTTTC

J gene: TRBJ2-1
V gene: TRBV7-6
clone size: -
D gene: TRBD2
CDR3 protein: CASRDPGLAGNNEQFF
CDR3 DNA: TGTGCCAGCCGCGACCCCGGACTAGCGGGGAACAATGAGCAGTTCTTC